This T cell receptor beta chain was documented in a study of kidney transplant recipient with SARS-CoV-2 infection. Concerning this clonotype: This may come from a read error, since a much larger clone is one base off.

One entry per CDR3 protein, called by TCRdb with MiXCR from the reads. The sample lists approximately 250,000 distinct CDR3 sequences; 29% were seen once. The CDR3 loop spans 14 amino acids. V was shortened by 4 bases and J by 6 bases, with 15 bases between the two germline ends. The V gene's germline CDR1 is MNHEY and CDR2 SMNVEV (reference sequence). The sequence was collected from a male patient between 25 and 39 years old who had COVID-19 and was a kidney transplant recipient. Some of the T cells may derive from the graft donor. The sample consisted of a blood sample, taken at baseline and on day 111 from a kidney transplant recipient. The rearrangement links TRBV27 to TRBJ1-2; D not certain. As DNA, the CDR3 is TGTGCCAGCAGTTCATCCTACGGCTGGGATGGCTACACCTTC. Translated: CASSSSYGWDGYTF.